Shown below are 27 T cell receptor beta chains from a single sample sequenced in a study of blood T cell repertoires in COVID-19 (dated by TCRdb to 2020 to 2022). The method was the immunoSEQ multiplex PCR assay. TCRdb stores this immuneACCESS table with in-frame sequences only. Part of the clones is absent; in the studies checked, under half of the shortfall reflects unresolved V genes, and no reason is known for the rest. The sample table contains under 300,000 clones; only one count was recorded for about four fifths of them. Of the sample, around 3.5% falls within the top ten clones. Sequences were obtained from PBMCs or T cells enriched from blood (not recorded which). These TCRs come from a man over 45 who had recovered from COVID-19.

This clone turned up a few times. The DNA of the CDR3 is TGCAGTGCTCCACAGGGTCGAGCTTTCTTT. It yields the protein CSAPQGRAFF. The chain joins TRBV20-1 to TRBJ1-1; tentative D call: TRBD1 (6 bases). The CDR3 is made up of 10 amino acids. V was trimmed by 5 bases and J by 10 bases, leaving 11 bases between them. CDR1 is DFQATT and CDR2 is SNEGSKA in the germline V gene (reference sequence).

A few counts support this clone. The CDR3 nucleotides are TGTGCCAGCAGCTGGACGTCGGGAGAAAACATTCAGTACTTC. It encodes CASSWTSGENIQYF. The chain is built from TRBV5-6 and TRBJ2-4; D might be TRBD2 (6 bases). The germline gives CDR1 SGHDT, CDR2 YYEEEE. Trimming took 3 bases from V and 5 from J, leaving 12 bases between them. The CDR3 has 14 amino acids.

The chain links TRBV12-3 or TRBV12-4 to TRBJ1-3; D unresolved. V lost 0 bases to trimming and J lost 4 bases, with 4 bases between them. This CDR3 spans 13 amino acids. The CDR3 DNA reads TGTGCCAGCAGTTTAGCGGGCGGAAACACCATATATTTT. Translated, it gives CASSLAGGNTIYF.

The gene calls are TRBV7-9 and TRBJ2-1, with D unresolved. Trimming left V 1 base short and J 5 bases short, with 6 bases between. The germline gives CDR1 SEHNR, CDR2 FQNEAQ (reference sequence). The CDR3 contains 13 residues. The chain's CDR3 is CASSLGQHNEQFF. In nucleotides, the CDR3 is TGTGCCAGCAGCTTAGGACAACACAATGAGCAGTTCTTC.

The sample holds one count of this clone. The CDR3 loop reads CASSADYRGLGANYGYTF. The CDR3 DNA is TGCGCCAGCAGCGCCGATTACAGGGGGCTCGGAGCTAACTATGGCTACACCTTC. The chain combines TRBV5-1 with TRBJ1-2, with TRBD1 matching 9 bases. CDR1 and CDR2 (germline): SGHRS, YFSETQ. The ends lost 4 bases at V and 0 bases at J; junction bases unmatched: 13. CDR3 size: 18 residues. The full variable domain, in which reference TRBV5-1 and TRBJ1-2 provide the parts outside the CDR3, is KAGVTQTPRYLIKTRGQQVTLSCSPISGHRSVSWYQQTPGQGLQFLFEYFSETQRNKGNFPGRFSGRQFSNSRSEMNVSTLELGDSALYLCASSADYRGLGANYGYTFGSGTRLTVV.

V gene TRBV19 combines with J gene TRBJ2-5; possibly TRBD2 for D (7 bases). CDR3 length: 13 amino acids. Germline V gene data show CDR1 as LNHDA and CDR2 as SQIVND (reference sequence). The CDR3 sequence: CAVGIGGRGTQYF. DNA for the CDR3: TGTGCAGTGGGGATCGGGGGGCGAGGGACCCAGTACTTC.

This clone has more than one count but fewer than ten. The V and J genes are TRBV5-1 and TRBJ1-2, with 8 bases matching TRBD1. The V and J ends lost 4 bases and 1 base, in that order; junction bases with no gene match: 15. Germline CDR1 and CDR2: SGHRS and YFSETQ. The CDR3 extends over 18 amino acids. CDR3 protein: CASSPSWTGTTVNYGYTF. The CDR3 DNA reads TGCGCCAGCAGCCCCTCCTGGACAGGGACAACAGTTAACTATGGCTACACCTTC.

The genes are TRBV18 and TRBJ1-3; the D is unclear. V was trimmed by 4 bases and J by 0 bases, leaving 13 bases between them. This CDR3 comprises 16 residues. Germline CDR1 KGHSH, CDR2 LQKENI. The CDR3 spells CASSLGVTHSGNTIYF. The CDR3 region has the DNA TGTGCCAGCTCACTCGGGGTTACCCACTCTGGAAACACCATATATTTT.

The CDR3 is CASSLRWTSEVGETQYF. The CDR3, as DNA: TGTGCCAGCAGCCTCAGATGGACTAGCGAAGTAGGGGAGACCCAGTACTTC. This rearrangement joins TRBV6-4 to TRBJ2-5; 9 nucleotides align to TRBD2. Germline lookup yields CDR1 MRHNA and CDR2 SNTAGT. This CDR3 contains 17 residues. Losses at the gene ends were 6 bases for V and 5 bases for J; bases not matched to a gene: 16.

This sequence joins TRBV18 and TRBJ2-3; D gene uncertain. In germline, CDR1 is KGHSH, CDR2 LQKENI. V lost 5 bases and J lost 2, with 11 bases in between. This CDR3 has 14 amino acids. The chain's CDR3 is CASSKASTTDTQYF. CDR3 coding DNA: TGTGCCAGCTCAAAAGCCTCCACCACAGATACGCAGTATTTT.

This chain joins TRBV19 and TRBJ2-7; tentatively, D is TRBD1 (6 bases). Trimming removed 5 bases at V and 4 bases at J, with 12 bases between. The CDR3 spans 13 residues. Germline V lookup: CDR1 LNHDA, CDR2 SQIVND (reference sequence). This chain's CDR3 is CASSFDRPYEQYF. The CDR3 coding sequence is TGTGCCAGTAGTTTCGACAGGCCATACGAGCAGTACTTC.

The chain combines TRBV7-2 with TRBJ1-6; D perhaps matches TRBD1 (6 bases). V dropped 6 bases and J dropped 7 bases, with 10 bases sitting between them. CDR3 length equals 13 residues. Germline CDR1 and CDR2: SGHTA and FQGNSA. This CDR3 is CASSYRDNSPLHF. In nucleotides, the CDR3 is TGTGCCAGCAGTTACAGGGACAATTCACCCCTCCACTTT.

V and J are TRBV7-3 and TRBJ2-2, with 9 bases aligning to TRBD2. Per the germline V gene, CDR1 is SGHTA and CDR2 is FQGTGA. V shed 1 base and J 7 bases; nucleotides not matched to a gene: 7. The CDR3 is made up of 16 amino acids. The chain's CDR3 is CASSLMASGIGGELFF. The CDR3 coding sequence is TGTGCCAGCAGCTTAATGGCTAGCGGGATAGGCGGGGAGCTGTTTTTT.

The chain is built from TRBV11-2 and TRBJ2-5, with a possible D match to TRBD2 (6 bases). With 5 bases removed from V and 1 base from J, the gap between germline ends came to 14 bases. Germline V gene lookup returns CDR1 SGHAT and CDR2 FQNNGV. This CDR3 has 15 amino acids. The CDR3, as DNA: TGTGCCAGCAGCCCGGGGGTTGCCTTCCAAGAGACCCAGTACTTC. Encoded protein: CASSPGVAFQETQYF.

V gene TRBV7-9 combines with J gene TRBJ1-4; the match to TRBD1 covers 7 bases. There are 16 residues in the CDR3. Losses at the gene ends were 3 bases for V and 4 bases for J; bases not matched to a gene: 8. Germline V gene sequence: CDR1 SEHNR, CDR2 FQNEAQ (reference sequence). CDR3 in amino acids: CASSFQDRSVNEKLFF. CDR3 sequence (DNA): TGTGCCAGCAGCTTTCAGGACAGGAGTGTTAATGAAAAACTGTTTTTT. The whole variable domain, remainder taken from reference TRBV7-9 and TRBJ1-4, is DTGVSQNPRHKITKRGQNVTFRCDPISEHNRLYWYRQTLGQGPEFLTYFQNEAQLEKSRLLSDRFSAERPKGSFSTLEIQRTEQGDSAMYLCASSFQDRSVNEKLFFGSGTQLSVL.

This chain connects TRBV6-5 to TRBJ1-5; TRBD1 aligns across 8 bases. After removal of 6 bases from V and 5 bases from J, the junction contained 6 bases not matched to a gene. This CDR3 region has 14 residues. Germline V gene data show CDR1 as MNHEY and CDR2 as SVGAGI. CDR3 sequence: CASRTQGDDQPQHF. CDR3 bases: TGTGCCAGCAGGACACAGGGGGATGATCAGCCCCAGCATTTT.

The genes are TRBV5-1 and TRBJ2-7, with D perhaps being TRBD1 or TRBD2 (6 bases each). This CDR3 has 16 amino acids. Trimming shortened V by 4 bases and J by 0 bases, and 17 bases separated the two germline ends. Germline V gene sequence: CDR1 SGHRS, CDR2 YFSETQ. The CDR3 spells CASSMEGVGSSYEQYF. CDR3 nucleotides: TGCGCCAGCAGCATGGAGGGGGTAGGGAGCTCCTACGAGCAGTACTTC.

This chain joins TRBV7-2 and TRBJ2-7, with a tentative D call TRBD1 (6 bases). The CDR3 consists of 16 residues. Between the trimmed V and J ends, which lost 0 bases and 4 bases, there was a span of 16 bases. Germline V CDR1 and CDR2: SGHTA, FQGNSA. CDR3 in amino acids: CASSLAVGQGQYEQYF. DNA of the CDR3: TGTGCCAGCAGCTTAGCGGTGGGGCAGGGACAATACGAGCAGTACTTC.

This clone was seen a few times. This chain connects TRBV27 to TRBJ2-2; tentatively, D is TRBD2 (6 bases). CDR1 is MNHEY, CDR2 SMNVEV, per germline (reference sequence). CDR3 length: 15 residues. V lost 3 bases and J 3 bases, leaving 11 bases between the germline ends. The CDR3 reads CASSLEGPYTGELFF. For the CDR3, the DNA is TGTGCCAGCAGTTTGGAGGGCCCCTACACCGGGGAGCTGTTTTTT.

The chain employs TRBV27 and TRBJ2-4, with a possible D match to TRBD1 (6 bases). This CDR3 comprises 12 residues. Germline V gene lookup returns CDR1 MNHEY and CDR2 SMNVEV (reference sequence). V dropped 2 bases and J dropped 10 bases, with 9 bases sitting between them. The CDR3 sequence is CASSLRGQIQYF. The CDR3 region has the DNA TGTGCCAGCAGTTTACGAGGACAGATTCAGTACTTC.

This clone was counted a single time. This chain joins TRBV3-1 (or the pseudogene TRBV3-2) and TRBJ1-5; no firm D call. The CDR3 spans 14 residues. Germline assignment: CDR1 LGHDT and CDR2 YNNKEL (reference sequence). Between the trimmed V and J ends, which lost 2 bases and 4 bases, there was a span of 9 bases. As DNA, the CDR3 is TGTGCCAGCAGCCAAACAGCCGGAAATCAGCCCCAGCATTTT. It codes for CASSQTAGNQPQHF.

This clone was recorded a few times. The chain links TRBV28 to TRBJ1-4, with 7 bases identical to TRBD1. The ends lost 10 bases at V and 6 bases at J; junction bases unmatched: 8. From germline, CDR1 is MDHEN and CDR2 SYDVKM. The CDR3 totals 13 residues. The CDR3 region is CATKGQNHEKLFF. The CDR3 DNA reads TGTGCCACTAAGGGACAGAACCATGAAAAACTGTTTTTT.

The V gene is TRBV7-9, the J gene TRBJ1-5; 9 bases are a match to TRBD1. This CDR3 region has 16 residues. V dropped 4 bases and J dropped 2; count of bases not matched to a gene: 6. Germline loops: CDR1 SEHNR, CDR2 FQNEAQ (reference sequence). The CDR3 DNA sequence: TGTGCCAGCAGCTCTTACAGGGGGCAAGGCAATCAGCCCCAGCATTTT. This sequence encodes CASSSYRGQGNQPQHF.

The chain recombines TRBV5-1 with TRBJ1-2; no clear D gene. V was pared by 4 bases and J by 3 bases, with 13 bases between. This CDR3 has 14 residues. CDR1 and CDR2 (germline): SGHRS, YFSETQ. The CDR3 DNA sequence: TGCGCCAGCAGCGTCGGCACCGGGGACTATGGCTACACCTTC. This encodes CASSVGTGDYGYTF.

V is TRBV7-8 and J is TRBJ1-3; weak D call: TRBD1 (5 bases). The germline V gene has CDR1 SGHVS and CDR2 FQNEAQ. The CDR3 runs to 16 residues. V gave up 1 base and J gave up 2 bases, with 12 bases separating them. The CDR3 DNA sequence: TGTGCCAGCAGCTTAGGGGGGGGGATGACTGGAAACACCATATATTTT. Translated: CASSLGGGMTGNTIYF.

The genes are TRBV19 and TRBJ1-4, with 9 bases that match TRBD1. This CDR3 has 15 residues. The trim removed 6 bases at V and 7 bases at J, leaving 9 bases unmatched. Per germline, CDR1 LNHDA and CDR2 SQIVND (reference sequence). CDR3 loop: CASSPGTGSFEKLFF. As DNA, the CDR3 is TGTGCCAGTAGCCCCGGGACAGGGTCTTTTGAAAAACTGTTTTTT.

V gene TRBV7-2 combines with J gene TRBJ2-3; weak D call: TRBD2 (6 bases). Trimming took off 5 bases at V and 0 bases at J, with 15 bases between the two ends. Germline V CDR1 and CDR2: SGHTA, FQGNSA. The CDR3 extends over 16 amino acids. The DNA of the CDR3 is TGTGCCAGCAGCCCGTTAACTAGCTTTAGCACAGATACGCAGTATTTT. Protein: CASSPLTSFSTDTQYF. Supplemented by reference TRBV7-2 and TRBJ2-3, the full variable domain reads GAGVSQSPSNKVTEKGKDVELRCDPISGHTALYWYRQSLGQGLEFLIYFQGNSAPDKSGLPSDRFSAERTGGSVSTLTIQRTQQEDSAVYLCASSPLTSFSTDTQYFGPGTRLTVL.